The next 3 T cell receptor beta chains were all read from a single sample in a study of T cells in Graves' hyperthyroidism and ophthalmopathy. RNA transcripts were the template for amplifying TCR beta CDR3 regions. When the TCR CDR3 underwent first-round RT-PCR, the HTBI primer set was used. TCRdb re-called the multiplex PCR reads with MiXCR, one entry per CDR3 protein. The data contain approximately 210,000 distinct CDR3 sequences, approximately 17% of them singletons. The sample consisted of blood. The source is a man aged 45 to 65 with Graves' hyperthyroidism.

This clonotype has at least ten counts. The rearrangement joins TRBV11-2 to TRBJ2-2; D assignment may be TRBD1 or TRBD2 (6 bases each). The ends were cut back, 3 bases at V and 6 bases at J, with 17 bases in the middle. Per germline, CDR1 SGHAT and CDR2 FQNNGV. The CDR3 sequence is 16 residues long. CDR3 loop: CASSLGPGADPGELFF. The CDR3 bases are TGTGCCAGCAGCTTGGGGCCGGGGGCCGATCCCGGGGAGCTGTTTTTT. Combining the CDR3 with reference TRBV11-2 and TRBJ2-2 gives the whole variable domain EAGVAQSPRYKIIEKRQSVAFWCNPISGHATLYWYQQILGQGPKLLIQFQNNGVVDDSQLPKDRFSAERLKGVDSTLKIQPAKLEDSAVYLCASSLGPGADPGELFFGEGSRLTVL.

This clonotype appeared a few times. This chain connects TRBV20-1 to TRBJ2-2; 9 bases line up with TRBD1. Germline lookup yields CDR1 DFQATT and CDR2 SNEGSKA (reference sequence). V was clipped by 6 bases and J by 4 bases; unmatched bases: 3. The length of the CDR3 is 13 residues. This CDR3 is CSARQGVTGELFF. Here the CDR3 DNA reads TGCAGTGCCAGACAGGGGGTCACCGGGGAGCTGTTTTTT.

Ten or more counts support this clonotype. The chain employs TRBV5-1 and TRBJ2-5; 8 bases are shared with TRBD1. The CDR3 is made up of 15 amino acids. The germline V gene encodes CDR1 SGHRS and CDR2 YFSETQ. J was trimmed by 11 bases and V by 0 bases; bases with no gene match: 12. Here the CDR3 reads CASSLEPGQGSGQYF. For the CDR3, the DNA is TGCGCCAGCAGCTTGGAGCCAGGACAGGGAAGCGGACAGTACTTC.